This T cell receptor (beta chain) appears in the sequencing data of a study of spatial heterogeneity in lung cancer. Study summary: When follow-up PBMC samples existed, they were sequenced (at a median of roughly 2 years after resection).

Trimming took off 5 bases at V and 5 bases at J, with 8 bases between the two ends. Germline V gives CDR1 MDHEN, CDR2 SYDVKM. This CDR3 has 12 residues. The sample's time point: blood at routine non-recurrence follow-up after resection. The study sequenced unsorted whole RNA from tumor, nontumor lung or frozen PBMC. One entry per CDR3 protein, called by TCRdb with MiXCR from the 5' RACE reads. The sample consists of about 19,000 distinct CDR3 sequences, about 9% of them appearing once. This clonotype was observed at least ten times. V is TRBV28 and J is TRBJ2-3; no definite D call. This specimen was PBMCs, taken at follow-up. The clonotype originates from a female donor with early-stage non-small cell lung cancer. In DNA, the CDR3 is TGTGCCAGCAGTCGATATAGAGATACGCAGTATTTT. Protein sequence: CASSRYRDTQYF. Full variable domain (missing parts from reference TRBV28 and TRBJ2-3): DVKVTQSSRYLVKRTGEKVFLECVQDMDHENMFWYRQDPGLGLRLIYFSYDVKMKEKGDIPEGYSVSREKKERFSLILESASTNQTSMYLCASSRYRDTQYFGPGTRLTVL.